The clone carrying this T cell receptor beta chain was detected many times. Method: immunoSEQ multiplex PCR; TCRdb's copy keeps in-frame clones and lacks some. This table has some 200,000 clones, around 85% appearing once. This record belongs to a study of blood T cell repertoires in COVID-19. Overall study context: Some COVID-19 samples were acute and others convalescent; all came from the United States, Italy and Spain. PBMCs, B-cell-depleted T cells, or T cells provided the cDNA or gDNA that made up the material.

The CDR3 consists of 17 residues. Germline V gene lookup returns CDR1 SEHNR and CDR2 FQNEAQ (reference sequence). The trim removed 11 bases at V and 2 bases at J, leaving 13 bases unmatched. The rearrangement links TRBV7-9 to TRBJ2-6; 9 positions agree with TRBD1. The specimen sequenced was peripheral blood. The clonotype originates from an elderly woman with acute or convalescent COVID-19. The CDR3 here is CASSPGQGSTGANVLTF. CDR3 coding DNA: TGTGCCTCATCACCGGGACAGGGAAGTACTGGGGCCAACGTCCTGACTTTC.